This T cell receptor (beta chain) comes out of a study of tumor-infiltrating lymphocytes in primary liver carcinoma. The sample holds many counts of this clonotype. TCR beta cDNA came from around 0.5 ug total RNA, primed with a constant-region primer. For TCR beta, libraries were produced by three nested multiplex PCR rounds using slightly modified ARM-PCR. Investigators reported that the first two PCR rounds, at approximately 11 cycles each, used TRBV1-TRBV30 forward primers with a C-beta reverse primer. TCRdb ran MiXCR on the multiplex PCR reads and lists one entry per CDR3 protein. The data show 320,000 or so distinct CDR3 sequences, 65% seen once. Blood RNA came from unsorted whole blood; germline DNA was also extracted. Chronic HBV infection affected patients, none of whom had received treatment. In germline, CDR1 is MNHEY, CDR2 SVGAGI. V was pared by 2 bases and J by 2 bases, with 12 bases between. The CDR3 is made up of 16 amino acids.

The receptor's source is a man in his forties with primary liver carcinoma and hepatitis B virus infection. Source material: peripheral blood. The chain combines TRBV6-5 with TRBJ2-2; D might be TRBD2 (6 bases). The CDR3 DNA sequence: TGTGCCAGCAGTTACGGAAGCGGGCATAACACCGGGGAGCTGTTTTTT. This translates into CASSYGSGHNTGELFF.